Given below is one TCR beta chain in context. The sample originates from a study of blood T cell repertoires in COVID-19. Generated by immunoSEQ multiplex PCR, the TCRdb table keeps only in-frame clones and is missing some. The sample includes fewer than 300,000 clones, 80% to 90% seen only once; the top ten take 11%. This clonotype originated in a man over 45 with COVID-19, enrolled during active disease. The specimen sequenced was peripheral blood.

The CDR3 reads CASSQESWTSGPGNEQFF. CDR3 DNA: TGCGCCAGCAGCCAAGAGTCGTGGACTAGCGGGCCGGGAAATGAGCAGTTCTTC. The V gene is TRBV4-1, the J gene TRBJ2-1; 11 bases are a match to TRBD2. This CDR3 spans 18 amino acids. Germline V CDR1 and CDR2: MGHRA, YSYEKL. The junction had 11 bases not matched to a gene; V was cut back by 0 bases and J by 7 bases.